These 27 T cell receptor beta chains share one sample of origin, sequenced in a study of shared clonotypes between healthy human individuals. This table comes from immunoSEQ multiplex PCR, and its TCRdb copy is limited to in-frame clones, with some not included. The sample lists 2 million to 2.5 million clones; 85% to 95% were seen once. The material sequenced was naive CD4+ T cells from PBMCs. The subset denotes: CD45RA+ positively selected. The receptors here all came from a man between 18 and 29 years old in good health. Some clones in this sample may be carry-over from other donors' samples.

The V gene is TRBV9, the J gene TRBJ1-2, with a tentative D call TRBD1 (6 bases). The germline V and J ends were trimmed by 6 bases and 8 bases, with 11 bases remaining between them. Germline-derived CDR1 and CDR2 are SGDLS and YYNGEE. The CDR3 has 11 residues. The CDR3 DNA reads as TGTGCCAGCACGGGGGCAGGAGGCTACACCTTC. Translated, it gives CASTGAGGYTF.

The V call is TRBV15, the J call TRBJ2-7; 13 bases fit TRBD2. Germline V gives CDR1 LNHNV, CDR2 YYDKDF (reference sequence). The V gene end was trimmed by 5 bases and the J gene end by 2 bases; junction bases not matched to a gene: 3. The CDR3 consists of 15 residues. The CDR3 protein is CATSGGLAGPYEQYF. CDR3 in DNA: TGTGCCACCAGCGGGGGACTAGCGGGACCCTACGAGCAGTACTTC.

Points on this clone: Distinct nucleotide sequences in the sample also encode this CDR3. This chain links TRBV28 with TRBJ2-7, with 8 nucleotides matching TRBD2. The CDR3 spans 14 residues. Looked up from germline, CDR1 is MDHEN and CDR2 is SYDVKM. With V trimmed by 3 bases and J by 3 bases, 4 bases remained unmatched. CDR3 DNA: TGTGCCAGCAGTTTGACGGGACTAGTCTACGAGCAGTACTTC. This gives the protein CASSLTGLVYEQYF.

The CDR3 protein is CSVKASGDEQYF. The CDR3 coding sequence is TGCAGCGTTAAGGCTTCAGGGGACGAGCAGTACTTC. This chain uses TRBV29-1 with TRBJ2-7; tentative D call: TRBD1 (6 bases). Germline values: CDR1 SQVTM, CDR2 ANQGSEA. Trimming took off 5 bases at V and 5 bases at J, with 13 bases between the two ends. There are 12 residues in the CDR3.

The V call is TRBV5-1, the J call TRBJ1-1; no reliable D call. The CDR3 length is 16 residues. Trimming took 0 bases from V and 0 from J, leaving 12 bases between them. Germline loops: CDR1 SGHRS, CDR2 YFSETQ. This CDR3 is CASSLEWSAVNTEAFF. Here the CDR3 DNA reads TGCGCCAGCAGCTTGGAGTGGTCAGCAGTGAACACTGAAGCTTTCTTT.

The chain links TRBV30 to TRBJ2-4; 7 bases are shared with TRBD2. The CDR3 length is 21 residues. Trimming took 3 bases from V and 0 from J; bases not matched to a gene: 23. Germline CDR1 GTSNPN, CDR2 SVGIG (reference sequence). The chain's CDR3 is CAWSLAKRAGWEGKAKNIQYF. The CDR3 DNA reads as TGTGCCTGGAGCCTAGCGAAGCGGGCGGGATGGGAGGGGAAAGCCAAAAACATTCAGTACTTC.

The chain recombines TRBV11-2 with TRBJ2-6; D is uncertain. V lost 1 base and J lost 2, with 9 bases in between. CDR1 is SGHAT, CDR2 FQNNGV, per germline. This CDR3 spans 16 amino acids. The CDR3 nucleotides read TGTGCCAGCAGCTTAGCCGGCGTCCCTGGGGCCAACGTCCTGACTTTC. As protein: CASSLAGVPGANVLTF.

V gene TRBV4-3 combines with J gene TRBJ2-7; TRBD2 might be the D (5 bases). Germline V CDR1 and CDR2: LGHNA, YSLEER. The V end lost 0 bases, the J end lost 6 bases, and 12 bases lay between the germline ends. This CDR3 spans 14 amino acids. DNA of the CDR3: TGCGCCAGCAGCCAAGATCTTCGGGAAGGCGAGCAGTACTTC. Encoded protein: CASSQDLREGEQYF.

This clone was detected only once. The CDR3 DNA is TGTGCCAGCAGCTTGGGCGGGAGGGGCGGTTCCTACAATGAGCAGTTCTTC. Its protein is CASSLGGRGGSYNEQFF. The chain uses TRBV5-4 and TRBJ2-1, with 9 bases aligning to TRBD2. Trimming at V came to 0 bases and at J to 1 base, leaving 5 bases not matched to a gene. Germline CDR1 is SGHNT and CDR2 is YYREEE (reference sequence). CDR3 length equals 17 residues.

Turning to this clone: Different DNA sequences within this sample yield the same CDR3. The chain employs TRBV5-1 and TRBJ2-3, with 11 bases lining up with TRBD2. The CDR3 is 16 amino acids. Germline-derived CDR1 and CDR2 are SGHRS and YFSETQ. V lost 0 bases, J lost 2 bases, and 2 bases stayed unmatched. The CDR3 DNA is TGCGCCAGCAGCTTGGGACTAGCGGGAAACACAGATACGCAGTATTTT. This encodes CASSLGLAGNTDTQYF.

The V gene is TRBV5-4, the J gene TRBJ1-1; 9 bases are shared with TRBD1. The germline V gene encodes CDR1 SGHNT and CDR2 YYREEE (reference sequence). Germline trimming cut 2 bases from V and 5 bases from J; bases unmatched to any gene: 7. The CDR3 totals 15 residues. CDR3 sequence reads: CASSFGTGSGTEAFF. The DNA of the CDR3 is TGTGCCAGCAGCTTTGGGACAGGGTCGGGAACTGAAGCTTTCTTT.

J is TRBJ1-2 and V is TRBV27, with TRBD1 matching 7 bases. Germline trimming cut 4 bases from V and 4 bases from J; bases unmatched to any gene: 3. The CDR3 is made up of 13 amino acids. Germline V lookup: CDR1 MNHEY, CDR2 SMNVEV (reference sequence). As DNA, the CDR3 is TGTGCCAGCAGTTCCGGGACAGTCTATGGCTACACCTTC. Its translation: CASSSGTVYGYTF.

J is TRBJ2-5 and V is TRBV5-1, with TRBD2 identical over 12 bases. Per germline, CDR1 SGHRS and CDR2 YFSETQ. J lost 5 bases, V lost 4 bases, and 12 bases had no gene match. The CDR3 has 17 amino acids. The CDR3 DNA reads TGCGCCAGCAGCCTGCAACCGACTAGCGGGGGCGGGGAGACCCAGTACTTC. Translated: CASSLQPTSGGGETQYF.

The rearrangement uses TRBV5-1 and TRBJ2-7, with TRBD2 matching 7 bases. The V gene's germline CDR1 is SGHRS and CDR2 YFSETQ. There are 13 residues in the CDR3. Losses at the gene ends were 6 bases for V and 5 bases for J; bases not matched to a gene: 8. The DNA of the CDR3 is TGCGCCAGCACCATGGGACTACCCAACGAGCAGTACTTC. It encodes CASTMGLPNEQYF.

The chain joins TRBV5-1 to TRBJ1-1; 7 bases agree with TRBD1. Germline lookup yields CDR1 SGHRS and CDR2 YFSETQ. The CDR3 loop spans 15 amino acids. With 3 bases clipped from V and 5 bases from J, the junction kept 10 bases outside the gene matches. CDR3 coding DNA: TGCGCCAGCAGCTCGTCGACAGGGAGGAATACTGAAGCTTTCTTT. It yields the protein CASSSSTGRNTEAFF. The variable domain in full, completed from reference TRBV5-1 and TRBJ1-1, reads KAGVTQTPRYLIKTRGQQVTLSCSPISGHRSVSWYQQTPGQGLQFLFEYFSETQRNKGNFPGRFSGRQFSNSRSEMNVSTLELGDSALYLCASSSSTGRNTEAFFGQGTRLTVV.

For this clone: Distinct nucleotide sequences in the sample also encode this CDR3. The rearrangement uses TRBV14 and TRBJ1-2; D is unresolved. The V gene's germline CDR1 is SGHDN and CDR2 FVKESK. Trimming shortened V by 4 bases and J by 4 bases, and 13 bases separated the two germline ends. The CDR3 sequence is 14 residues long. As DNA, the CDR3 is TGTGCCAGCAGCCCCCGGGATCGTCTCTATGGCTACACCTTC. The encoded protein is CASSPRDRLYGYTF.

This clone has a handful of counts. CDR3 in amino acids: CASSFISKNTGELFF. The CDR3 bases are TGTGCCAGCAGTTTCATTTCGAAGAACACCGGGGAGCTGTTTTTT. The chain carries TRBV28 and TRBJ2-2, with D unclear. The V end was cut by 3 bases, the J end by 1 base, with 9 bases between. The CDR3 spans 15 residues. The germline V gene has CDR1 MDHEN and CDR2 SYDVKM.

The chain employs TRBV28 and TRBJ1-1, with TRBD1 matching 9 bases. J gave up 3 bases and V 5 bases, and 7 bases lay outside the gene matches. The CDR3 covers 15 residues. Germline V gene sequence: CDR1 MDHEN, CDR2 SYDVKM. The CDR3 here is CASSHIRTGDTEAFF. CDR3 nucleotide sequence: TGTGCCAGCAGTCATATCCGGACAGGGGACACTGAAGCTTTCTTT.

The chain links TRBV21-1 to TRBJ2-5; the table's D call, TRBD2, has no DNA check behind it. TRBV21-1 is flagged as a pseudogene. The CDR3 totals 16 residues. CDR3 sequence: CASSPKAGTKGGTQYF. The CDR3 DNA reads TGTGCCAGCAGCCCCAAAGCCGGGACTAAAGGAGGGACCCAGTACTTC.

The chain employs TRBV4-2 and TRBJ1-2; D not certain. The CDR3 loop spans 12 amino acids. Trimming stripped 4 bases from V and 4 bases from J, with 7 bases between. CDR1 and CDR2 from the germline V gene are LGHNA and YNFKEQ. The CDR3 sequence: CASSPGSYGYTF. The CDR3 DNA reads as TGTGCCAGCAGCCCCGGGAGCTATGGCTACACCTTC.

The V and J genes are TRBV18 and TRBJ2-7, with TRBD1 identical over 10 bases. This CDR3 has 15 amino acids. Looked up from germline, CDR1 is KGHSH and CDR2 is LQKENI. Trimming took 4 bases from V and 2 from J; bases not matched to a gene: 5. The CDR3 DNA reads TGTGCCAGCTCACAGGGGACAGGGGATACCTACGAGCAGTACTTC. It encodes CASSQGTGDTYEQYF.

The chain uses TRBV29-1 and TRBJ1-2, with D possibly TRBD1 on 6 matching bases. The CDR3 extends over 14 amino acids. Per the germline V gene, CDR1 is SQVTM and CDR2 is ANQGSEA. V lost 7 bases and J lost 8, with 23 bases in between. The CDR3 bases are TGCAGCGCGGGGGCAGGACAGTATCGTGGCGGCTACACCTTC. Protein product: CSAGAGQYRGGYTF.

The V gene is TRBV9, the J gene TRBJ2-5, with 12 positions matching TRBD2. The V gene end was trimmed by 3 bases and the J gene end by 5 bases; junction bases not matched to a gene: 17. Germline V gene data show CDR1 as SGDLS and CDR2 as YYNGEE. The CDR3 consists of 19 residues. The CDR3 region is CASSARLAGDREGWETQYF. The CDR3 DNA follows: TGTGCCAGCAGCGCCCGACTAGCGGGGGACCGCGAGGGGTGGGAGACCCAGTACTTC.

This clone was seen a single time. The chain combines TRBV27 with TRBJ2-4, with 7 nucleotides matching TRBD2. The V gene end was trimmed by 3 bases and the J gene end by 6 bases; junction bases not matched to a gene: 8. The CDR3 runs to 15 residues. The V gene's germline CDR1 is MNHEY and CDR2 SMNVEV (reference sequence). The CDR3 loop is CASSFGGSLGNIQYF. The CDR3 DNA is TGTGCCAGCAGTTTCGGGGGGAGCTTGGGAAACATTCAGTACTTC.

The gene calls are TRBV19 and TRBJ1-3; no reliable D call. V gave up 10 bases and J gave up 2 bases, with 18 bases separating them. Germline V gives CDR1 LNHDA, CDR2 SQIVND (reference sequence). The CDR3 consists of 15 residues. CDR3 DNA sequence: TGTGCCACCTCCGCCTATCCCCTGACTGGAAACACCATATATTTT. This translates into CATSAYPLTGNTIYF.

The rearrangement links TRBV5-6 to TRBJ2-5; D unresolved. The J call is doubtful: the DNA matches TRBJ2-7 better. Germline assignment: CDR1 SGHDT and CDR2 YYEEEE. The CDR3 sequence is 16 residues long. The CDR3 region is CASKGFGRNGSYEQYF. The CDR3 nucleotides read TGTGCCAGCAAAGGTTTCGGAAGGAACGGCTCTTACGAGCAGTACTTC.

J is TRBJ1-5 and V is TRBV18; 11 bases fit TRBD1. Germline loops: CDR1 KGHSH, CDR2 LQKENI. J was trimmed by 5 bases and V by 5 bases; bases with no gene match: 5. The CDR3 sequence is 15 residues long. The CDR3 coding sequence is TGTGCCAGCTCAGACGGACAGGGGGCGCATCAGCCCCAGCATTTT. The encoded protein is CASSDGQGAHQPQHF.